This T cell receptor beta chain was sequenced during a study of T cell responses to AZD1222 COVID-19 vaccine. Findings and limits, study-wide: The sample set comprised mostly white British donors with more females, and clonal diversity was possibly underestimated. Distributed over spike, vaccine-associated CD4 TCRs predominated at 160-218 and 743-854.

Germline CDR1 is MNHEY and CDR2 is SMNVEV (reference sequence). The CDR3 is made up of 14 amino acids. V lost 1 base, J lost 7 bases, and 8 bases lay in between. Clones were sequenced by immunoSEQ multiplex PCR, and TCRdb holds only the in-frame ones, with some missing. The table records some 100,000 clones, 88% of them present only once. This clone was seen a few times. The target antigen is unknown. This clonotype was sampled from an adult who received the AZD1222 COVID-19 vaccine. The chain uses TRBV27 and TRBJ1-6, with D hard to call. Sequencing used peripheral blood, obtained 28 days after the second AZD1222 dose. The CDR3 DNA is TGTGCCAGCAGTTTATTGGCTCCAAATTCACCCCTCCACTTT. Its translation is CASSLLAPNSPLHF.